These 31 T cell receptor beta chains came from one sample sequenced in a study of breast tumors, draining lymph nodes, adjacent tissues. One entry per CDR3 protein results from TCRdb running MiXCR on the multiplex PCR reads. The sample lists around 250,000 distinct CDR3 sequences; around 35% were seen once. Breast cancer patients provided tissue from their axillary draining lymph nodes. The sample taken for sequencing was axillary lymph node tissue. The receptors here all came from a female donor with breast cancer. Some clones in this sample may be carry-over from other donors' samples.

Ten or more counts support this clonotype. The J gene is TRBJ2-1, the V gene TRBV11-3; D may be TRBD2 (6 bases). The CDR3 has 15 amino acids. Trimming took off 0 bases at V and 7 bases at J, with 13 bases between the two ends. Germline-derived CDR1 and CDR2 are SGHNT and YENEEA. CDR3 sequence reads: CASSLDGTRGNEQFF. As DNA, the CDR3 is TGTGCCAGCAGCTTAGATGGGACTCGGGGGAATGAGCAGTTCTTC.

The chain employs TRBV3-1 and TRBJ2-2; 15 positions agree with TRBD2. CDR3 length: 17 amino acids. Germline CDR1 and CDR2: LGHDT and YNNKEL (reference sequence). V lost 4 bases and J lost 7; bases outside the gene matches: 7. The CDR3 loop is CASSRGTSGGIFGELFF. CDR3 DNA sequence: TGTGCCAGCAGCCGCGGGACTAGCGGGGGGATTTTCGGGGAGCTGTTTTTT.

This clonotype was observed at least ten times. This chain links TRBV9 with TRBJ2-2; 7 positions match TRBD2. This CDR3 has 15 amino acids. The junction had 6 bases not matched to a gene; V was cut back by 4 bases and J by 3 bases. Germline V lookup: CDR1 SGDLS, CDR2 YYNGEE. CDR3 sequence (DNA): TGTGCCAGCAGCCTCGCTAGCGGCTACACCGGGGAGCTGTTTTTT. The encoded protein is CASSLASGYTGELFF.

This chain links TRBV2 with TRBJ2-6, with D unclear. Looked up from germline, CDR1 is SNHLY and CDR2 is FYNNEI. Trimming removed 5 bases at V and 0 bases at J, with 5 bases between. The CDR3 runs 14 residues. The DNA for the CDR3 is TGTGCCAGCAGTCAAAACTCTGGGGCCAACGTCCTGACTTTC. This encodes CASSQNSGANVLTF.

In this sample, this clonotype turned up many times. This chain links TRBV6-4 with TRBJ1-4; 9 positions match TRBD1. Looked up from germline, CDR1 is MRHNA and CDR2 is SNTAGT. The length of the CDR3 is 13 residues. V trimming: 8 bases; J trimming: 3 bases; junction bases outside the gene matches: 1. The CDR3 DNA sequence: TGTGCCAGCCGGGACAGGGCTAATGAAAAACTGTTTTTT. It is translated as CASRDRANEKLFF.

This clonotype was recorded at least ten times. The V call is TRBV7-2, the J call TRBJ2-1; the D gene is possibly TRBD1 (5 bases). From germline, CDR1 is SGHTA and CDR2 FQGNSA. V lost 1 base, J lost 3 bases, and 13 bases lay in between. This CDR3 is 16 amino acids long. CDR3 DNA: TGTGCCAGCAGCTTAGAATCTAGGGGTTTCTACAATGAGCAGTTCTTC. Translated, it gives CASSLESRGFYNEQFF.

This clonotype turned up a few times. The chain links TRBV9 to TRBJ2-4; tentative D call: TRBD2 (5 bases). The CDR3 runs 14 residues. CDR1 is SGDLS and CDR2 is YYNGEE in the germline V gene. V was pared by 3 bases and J by 1 base, with 8 bases between. The CDR3 sequence: CASSGPGAKNIQYF. The CDR3 region has the DNA TGTGCCAGCAGCGGTCCGGGGGCCAAAAACATTCAGTACTTC. Based on the CDR3 plus reference TRBV9 and TRBJ2-4, the full variable domain is DSGVTQTPKHLITATGQRVTLRCSPRSGDLSVYWYQQSLDQGLQFLIQYYNGEERAKGNILERFSAQQFPDLHSELNLSSLELGDSALYFCASSGPGAKNIQYFGAGTRLSVL.

The chain joins TRBV10-2 to TRBJ2-1, with 9 bases matching TRBD2. The CDR3 totals 19 residues. Germline V gene sequence: CDR1 WSHSY, CDR2 SAAADI. V lost 2 bases, J lost 0 bases, and 11 bases stayed unmatched. The CDR3 DNA reads as TGCGCCAGCAGTGAGAGAGTAGCGGGAGCCCCGAGCTCCTACAATGAGCAGTTCTTC. Translated, it gives CASSERVAGAPSSYNEQFF.

The rearrangement links TRBV24-1 to TRBJ2-1; 11 bases align to TRBD2. This CDR3 spans 17 amino acids. The V and J ends lost 0 bases and 10 bases, in that order; junction bases with no gene match: 10. CDR1 and CDR2 (germline): KGHDR, SFDVKD. CDR3 sequence: CATSDLKIAGGRWEQFF. In nucleotides, the CDR3 is TGTGCCACCAGTGATTTGAAAATAGCGGGGGGGCGATGGGAGCAGTTCTTC.

This clonotype appeared many times. The V call is TRBV24-1, the J call TRBJ1-2; D gene uncertain. The germline V and J ends were trimmed by 2 bases and 8 bases, with 11 bases remaining between them. The CDR3 spans 13 residues. Germline V gives CDR1 KGHDR, CDR2 SFDVKD. This CDR3 is CATSDSVPRGYTF. For the CDR3, the DNA is TGTGCCACCAGTGATTCGGTTCCCAGGGGCTACACCTTC.

This clonotype has ten or more counts. The V gene is TRBV2, the J gene TRBJ2-1, with D possibly being TRBD2 (5 bases). CDR1 and CDR2 (germline): SNHLY, FYNNEI. V was clipped by 2 bases and J by 8 bases, with 16 bases between them. The CDR3 consists of 15 residues. The CDR3 protein is CASSEYGILNDEQFF. The CDR3 DNA is TGTGCCAGCAGTGAATACGGGATTCTCAACGATGAGCAGTTCTTC.

In regard to this clonotype: A much larger clone is a single base away; this may be a read error. The chain links TRBV6-5 to TRBJ2-1; D might be TRBD2 (6 bases). Germline assignment: CDR1 MNHEY and CDR2 SVGAGI. This CDR3 is 14 amino acids long. The V end was cut by 10 bases, the J end by 2 bases, with 15 bases between. CDR3 DNA: TGTGCCAACCACCGGGACTGGACCTACAATGAGCAGTTCTTC. Amino acids: CANHRDWTYNEQFF.

Only a few counts were recorded for this clonotype. A read error may explain this, as a much larger clone is one base away. This chain uses TRBV19 with TRBJ2-5; D remains unclear. The CDR3 contains 13 residues. Germline CDR1 LNHDA, CDR2 SQIVND (reference sequence). As DNA, the CDR3 is TGTGCCAGTAGTGGCGGTATCCAAGGGACCCAGTACTTC. Its protein is CASSGGIQGTQYF.

The V gene is TRBV12-3 or TRBV12-4, the J gene TRBJ2-1; 13 bases are shared with TRBD2. V gave up 6 bases and J gave up 8 bases; unmatched junction bases: 19. The CDR3 loop spans 19 amino acids. CDR3: CASSKWDRGTSGDLHEQFF. CDR3 DNA sequence: TGTGCCAGCAGCAAATGGGACAGGGGGACTAGCGGGGATCTACATGAGCAGTTCTTC.

As regards this clonotype: The junction departs from the called germline gene at one end, perhaps through a read error. The rearrangement uses TRBV7-2 and TRBJ1-5; 7 bases are shared with TRBD1. CDR1 and CDR2 from the germline V gene are SGHTA and FQGNSA. The CDR3 contains 16 residues. The CDR3 sequence is CVSSFGTALSNQPQHF. As DNA, the CDR3 is TGCGTCAGCAGCTTCGGGACAGCTCTGAGCAATCAGCCCCAGCATTTT. Full variable domain (outside the CDR3, taken from reference TRBV7-2 and TRBJ1-5): GAGVSQSPSNKVTEKGKDVELRCDPISGHTALYWYRQSLGQGLEFLIYFQGNSAPDKSGLPSDRFSAERTGGSVSTLTIQRTQQEDSAVYLCVSSFGTALSNQPQHFGDGTRLSIL.

The chain has TRBV29-1 and TRBJ2-1, with 7 positions matching TRBD1. V was clipped by 7 bases and J by 3 bases; unmatched bases: 3. The CDR3 covers 12 residues. CDR1 and CDR2 (germline): SQVTM, ANQGSEA. The CDR3 DNA reads as TGCAGCGGGGGGACAGACTACAATGAGCAGTTCTTC. Translated: CSGGTDYNEQFF.

Remarks on this clonotype: A much larger clonotype is one base distant, so this may be a read error. The chain combines TRBV7-9 with TRBJ2-1; 7 bases are shared with TRBD2. CDR3 size: 12 residues. CDR1 is SEHNR, CDR2 FQNEAQ, per germline (reference sequence). CDR3 sequence (DNA): TGTGCCAGCAGCCCCATAGCGGGCGAGCAGTCCTTC. It specifies CASSPIAGEQSF.

Regarding this clonotype: Mismatch with germline at one junction end may stem from a read error. The rearrangement joins TRBV5-1 to TRBJ1-6, with a possible D match to TRBD1 (6 bases). The CDR3 runs 14 residues. In germline, CDR1 is SGHRS, CDR2 YFSETQ. CDR3 nucleotides: TGCGCCAGCAGCGACGGGACACTAGATTCCCCCCTCCACTTT. Its protein product is CASSDGTLDSPLHF.

This rearrangement joins TRBV19 to TRBJ2-7; 8 bases line up with TRBD2. The trim removed 5 bases at V and 2 bases at J, leaving 8 bases unmatched. The CDR3 extends over 15 amino acids. CDR1 is LNHDA and CDR2 is SQIVND in the germline V gene (reference sequence). The DNA of the CDR3 is TGTGCCAGTAGTTCCTTAGCGGGACATACCTACGAGCAGTACTTC. This gives the protein CASSSLAGHTYEQYF.

A remark on this clonotype: Given a much more abundant clone one base away, this may be a read error. The chain couples TRBV7-2 to TRBJ2-7, with a weak D call TRBD2 (5 bases). There are 14 residues in the CDR3. Germline V gene lookup returns CDR1 SGHTA and CDR2 FQGNSA. CDR3 in DNA: TGTGCCAGCAGCTTAGCCGGGAACAACTACGAGCAGCACTTC. It specifies CASSLAGNNYEQHF. Using reference TRBV7-2 and TRBJ2-7 for the parts outside the CDR3, the full variable domain is GAGVSQSPSNKVTEKGKDVELRCDPISGHTALYWYRQSLGQGLEFLIYFQGNSAPDKSGLPSDRFSAERTGGSVSTLTIQRTQQEDSAVYLCASSLAGNNYEQHFGPGTRLTVT.

This clonotype was observed many times. The chain recombines TRBV19 with TRBJ1-5; no definite D call. Germline-derived CDR1 and CDR2 are LNHDA and SQIVND (reference sequence). This CDR3 has 14 amino acids. The ends were cut back, 3 bases at V and 6 bases at J, with 12 bases in the middle. The CDR3 sequence: CASSILGSGQPQHF. The CDR3 DNA reads TGTGCCAGTAGTATTTTGGGGTCAGGTCAGCCCCAGCATTTT.

This clonotype was picked up many times. J is TRBJ2-7 and V is TRBV24-1; no clear D. This CDR3 is 17 amino acids long. The V end was cut by 4 bases, the J end by 6 bases, with 24 bases between. Germline CDR1 and CDR2: KGHDR and SFDVKD. The CDR3 region is CATSDLTTLKNPLEQYF. Written as DNA, the CDR3 is TGTGCCACCAGTGACCTAACAACCCTCAAGAACCCTCTCGAGCAGTACTTC.

This clonotype was observed at least ten times. V usage is TRBV9 and J usage is TRBJ1-4; no clear D. The CDR3 has 15 residues. V lost 0 bases and J lost 5, with 11 bases in between. Germline CDR1 is SGDLS and CDR2 is YYNGEE. In nucleotides, the CDR3 is TGTGCCAGCAGCGTAGGGGCGCGTAGGAATGAAAAACTGTTTTTT. It is translated as CASSVGARRNEKLFF.

V is TRBV19 and J is TRBJ2-5, with 10 nucleotides matching TRBD1. Germline V gives CDR1 LNHDA, CDR2 SQIVND (reference sequence). J gave up 4 bases and V 5 bases, and 10 bases lay outside the gene matches. The CDR3 length is 16 residues. The CDR3 spells CASSPVTGGSVETQYF. CDR3 bases: TGTGCCAGTAGTCCCGTGACAGGGGGCTCTGTAGAGACCCAGTACTTC.

This clonotype has ten or more counts. The chain combines TRBV2 with TRBJ2-3, with a weak D call TRBD2 (5 bases). Trimming removed 5 bases from V and 3 bases from J, with 15 bases in between. CDR3 size: 15 residues. In germline, CDR1 is SNHLY, CDR2 FYNNEI. CDR3 loop: CASSLGTSSTDTQYF. The CDR3 DNA is TGTGCCAGCAGTCTGGGAACTAGTTCGACAGATACGCAGTATTTT.

This clonotype came up once. The gene calls are TRBV25-1 and TRBJ2-3, with TRBD1 matching over 8 bases. This CDR3 region has 14 residues. CDR1 is MGHDK, CDR2 SYGVNS, per germline. With V trimmed by 6 bases and J by 6 bases, 8 bases remained unmatched. CDR3 DNA sequence: TGTGCCAGCAGAAACGGACAGGGATTGGATACGCAGTATTTT. Protein product: CASRNGQGLDTQYF.

This clonotype has a single count. The rearrangement links TRBV20-1 to TRBJ1-2; the D is unclear. The V end was cut by 2 bases, the J end by 4 bases, with 14 bases between. Germline V CDR1 and CDR2: DFQATT, SNEGSKA (reference sequence). The CDR3 has 14 residues. CDR3 protein: CSARHVGKTYGYTF. CDR3 nucleotide sequence: TGCAGTGCTAGACATGTCGGGAAGACCTATGGCTACACCTTC.

The rearrangement uses TRBV5-1 and TRBJ1-1; TRBD1 aligns across 7 bases. The CDR3 totals 14 residues. The junction had 4 bases not matched to a gene; V was cut back by 4 bases and J by 1 base. Germline V gene lookup returns CDR1 SGHRS and CDR2 YFSETQ. DNA of the CDR3: TGCGCCAGCAGCCAGACAGGGAGGAACACTGAAGCTTTCTTT. This codes for CASSQTGRNTEAFF. Complete variable domain (other parts from reference TRBV5-1 and TRBJ1-1): KAGVTQTPRYLIKTRGQQVTLSCSPISGHRSVSWYQQTPGQGLQFLFEYFSETQRNKGNFPGRFSGRQFSNSRSEMNVSTLELGDSALYLCASSQTGRNTEAFFGQGTRLTVV.

The V and J genes are TRBV20-1 and TRBJ2-4; D might be TRBD1 or TRBD2, each matching 5 bases. The germline gives CDR1 DFQATT, CDR2 SNEGSKA (reference sequence). CDR3 length: 14 residues. V was clipped by 3 bases and J by 0 bases, with 9 bases between them. The CDR3 DNA sequence: TGCAGTGCTAGGGGGACGCTAGCCAAAAACATTCAGTACTTC. Protein sequence: CSARGTLAKNIQYF.

This clonotype was observed many times. J is TRBJ1-2 and V is TRBV2; D might be TRBD1 (5 bases). This CDR3 region has 12 residues. Deletions cut 8 bases from V and 8 bases from J, with 15 bases between. Germline values: CDR1 SNHLY, CDR2 FYNNEI. CDR3 bases: TGTGCCAGCGGCGATAGGGGTTGGGGCTACACCTTC. Translated: CASGDRGWGYTF.

Note on this clonotype: A much larger clone lies one base from this, so it may be a read error. The chain joins TRBV11-3 to TRBJ2-6; D remains ambiguous. Trimming cost V 2 bases and J 15 bases, with 8 bases left between them. This CDR3 contains 11 residues. CDR1 is SGHNT and CDR2 is YENEEA in the germline V gene. The CDR3 is CASSLTKALTF. CDR3 sequence (DNA): TGTGCCAGCAGCTTAACGAAGGCCCTGACTTTC.